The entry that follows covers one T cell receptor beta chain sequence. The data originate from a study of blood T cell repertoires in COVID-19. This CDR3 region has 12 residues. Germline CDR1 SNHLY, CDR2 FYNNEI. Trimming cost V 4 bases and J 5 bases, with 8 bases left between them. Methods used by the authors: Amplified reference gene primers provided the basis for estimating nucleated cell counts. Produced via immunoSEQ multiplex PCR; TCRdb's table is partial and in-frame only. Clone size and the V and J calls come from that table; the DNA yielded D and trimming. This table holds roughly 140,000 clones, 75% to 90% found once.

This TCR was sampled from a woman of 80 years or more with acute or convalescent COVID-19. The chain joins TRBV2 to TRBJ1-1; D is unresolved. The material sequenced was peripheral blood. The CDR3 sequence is CASSASGTEAFF. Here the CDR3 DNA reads TGTGCCAGCAGTGCATCGGGGACTGAAGCTTTCTTT. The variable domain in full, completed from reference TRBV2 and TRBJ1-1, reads EPEVTQTPSHQVTQMGQEVILRCVPISNHLYFYWYRQILGQKVEFLVSFYNNEISEKSEIFDDQFSVERPDGSNFTLKIRSTKLEDSAMYFCASSASGTEAFFGQGTRLTVV.